This T cell receptor beta chain was sequenced for a study of T cell changes during pregnancy in multiple sclerosis. V was pared by 6 bases and J by 3 bases, with 10 bases of the junction left unmatched. Germline V CDR1 and CDR2: LGHNA, YNFKEQ. The CDR3 contains 16 residues. The repertoire was sequenced with immunoSEQ multiplex PCR; TCRdb's copy has only in-frame clones and lacks some. The table records about 70,000 clones, around 94% of them present only once. The source material was peripheral blood, sampled in the third trimester of pregnancy. J is TRBJ2-7 and V is TRBV4-2, with 11 bases lining up with TRBD2. The sequence was obtained from a female donor with multiple sclerosis, enrolled in a pregnancy study. DNA for the CDR3: TGTGCCAGCAGAGAATCTCTAGCGGGGGGCGGCTACGAGCAGTACTTC. It translates to CASRESLAGGGYEQYF.